These 5 T cell receptor beta chains share one sample of origin, sequenced in a study of read filtering for tumor transcriptome and immune sequencing (dated by TCRdb to the early 2020s). The instrument was an Illumina HiSeq 4000. TCR libraries were built from 400 to 450 ng RNA with the Immunoverse kit, using molecular barcoded adaptors covering alpha/delta and beta/gamma chains. TCRdb handled the public reads itself, with Q25 trimming in fastp and clone calling in MiXCR, and kept productive beta chains. Rows matching on CDR3 protein sequence are summarized as one entry with the most common DNA and genes. Present in this sample are approximately 93,000 distinct CDR3 sequences, roughly 21% of which were seen just once. In total, the top ten clones hold more than 9.5% of the sample. Material: a population of CD138-negative cells sorted from bone marrow. The cell subset or site label, read with the paper, signifies: bone marrow mononuclear cells depleted of CD138+ plasma/myeloma cells by negative magnetic selection. Receptors originate from a donor aged 40 or over with multiple myeloma.

A few counts support this clonotype. This sequence joins TRBV30 and TRBJ2-5, with TRBD1 matching over 10 bases. The germline V gene encodes CDR1 GTSNPN and CDR2 SVGIG (reference sequence). V shed 1 base and J 4 bases; nucleotides not matched to a gene: 3. This CDR3 region has 14 residues. The CDR3 is CAWSGQGARETQYF. Here the CDR3 DNA reads TGTGCCTGGAGTGGACAGGGGGCTCGAGAGACCCAGTACTTC. The whole variable domain, remainder taken from reference TRBV30 and TRBJ2-5, is SQTIHQWPATLVQPVGSPLSLECTVEGTSNPNLYWYRQAAGRGLQLLFYSVGIGQISSEVPQNLSASRPQDRQFILSSKKLLLSDSGFYLCAWSGQGARETQYFGPGTRLLVL.

This clonotype was seen repeatedly, ten times or more. CDR3 residues: CAISESGQGDEQFF. In DNA form, the CDR3 reads TGTGCCATCAGTGAGTCGGGACAGGGCGATGAGCAGTTCTTC. The rearrangement links TRBV10-3 to TRBJ2-1, with TRBD1 identical over 9 bases. The CDR3 is 14 residues long. The junction had 2 bases not matched to a gene; V was cut back by 0 bases and J by 8 bases. CDR1 ENHRY and CDR2 SYGVKD come from the germline V gene.

This clonotype was counted many times. The chain uses TRBV30 and TRBJ1-4, with D unclear. Trimming left V 3 bases short and J 7 bases short, with 12 bases between. The CDR3 has 13 amino acids. CDR1 is GTSNPN and CDR2 is SVGIG in the germline V gene (reference sequence). The CDR3 here is CAWSDLFSEKLFF. The CDR3, as DNA: TGTGCCTGGAGCGACCTTTTTAGTGAAAAACTGTTTTTT.

This clonotype was seen ten or more times. The gene calls are TRBV3-1 and TRBJ1-1; D unclear. CDR1 and CDR2 (germline): LGHDT, YNNKEL (reference sequence). The ends were cut back, 4 bases at V and 4 bases at J, with 16 bases in the middle. This CDR3 has 15 residues. This chain's CDR3 is CASSPRDYWGTEAFF. Here the CDR3 DNA reads TGTGCCAGCAGCCCCCGGGATTATTGGGGCACTGAAGCTTTCTTT.

This clonotype has at least ten counts. The chain joins TRBV2 to TRBJ2-2, with D possibly being TRBD1 (6 bases). The germline V gene encodes CDR1 SNHLY and CDR2 FYNNEI. The V gene lost 7 bases and the J gene lost 7 bases, with 13 bases spanning the gap. This CDR3 region has 13 residues. The CDR3 DNA follows: TGTGCCAGCAAGTTAGGGGGTCGCGGGGAGCTGTTTTTT. Protein sequence: CASKLGGRGELFF.